This T cell receptor beta chain is drawn from a study of blood T cell repertoires in COVID-19. The wider study: Both acute and convalescent COVID-19 samples were obtained from the United States, Italy and Spain.

Original methodology: Counts of nucleated cells, estimated from reference gene primer amplification, were obtained. TCRdb's table, derived via immunoSEQ multiplex PCR, lists solely in-frame clones and lacks some. For V, J and clone size, that table is used; D and trimming come from the DNA. The repertoire holds 330,000 or so clones, with more than 85% as singletons. Each recovered donor of Cohort 3 presented with two negative PCRs, clearance, or symptom resolution. V was pared by 3 bases and J by 7 bases, with 13 bases between. The length of the CDR3 is 13 residues. CDR1 is ENHRY and CDR2 is SYGVKD in the germline V gene.

This receptor was identified in a woman under 40 who had recovered from COVID-19. The rearrangement joins TRBV10-3 to TRBJ2-7; TRBD2 might be the D (5 bases). Sequencing used PBMCs or T cells enriched from blood (not recorded which). The CDR3 region has the DNA TGTGCCATCAGTGAATTAGGACTCCTGGAGCAGTACTTC. It yields the protein CAISELGLLEQYF.